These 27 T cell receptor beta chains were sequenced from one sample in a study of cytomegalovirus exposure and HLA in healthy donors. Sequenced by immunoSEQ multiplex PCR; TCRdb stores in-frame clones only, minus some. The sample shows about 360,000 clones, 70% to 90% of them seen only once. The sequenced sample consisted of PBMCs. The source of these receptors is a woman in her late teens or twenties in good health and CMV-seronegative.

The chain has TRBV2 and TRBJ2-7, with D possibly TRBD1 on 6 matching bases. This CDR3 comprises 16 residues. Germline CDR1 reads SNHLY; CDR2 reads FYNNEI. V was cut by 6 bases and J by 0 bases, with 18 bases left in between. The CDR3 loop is CASSIRGEGASYEQYF. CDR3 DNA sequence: TGTGCCAGCAGCATCAGGGGAGAAGGGGCCTCCTACGAGCAGTACTTC.

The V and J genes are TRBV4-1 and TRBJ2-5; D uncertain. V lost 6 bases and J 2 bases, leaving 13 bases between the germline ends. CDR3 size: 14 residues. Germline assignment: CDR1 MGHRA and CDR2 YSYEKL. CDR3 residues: CASSHPRGQETQYF. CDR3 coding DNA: TGCGCCAGCAGTCACCCTAGAGGACAAGAGACCCAGTACTTC.

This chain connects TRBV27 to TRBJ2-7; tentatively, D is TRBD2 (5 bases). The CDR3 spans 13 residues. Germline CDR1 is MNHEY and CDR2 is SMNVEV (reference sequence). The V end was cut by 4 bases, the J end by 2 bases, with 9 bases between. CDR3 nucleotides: TGTGCCAGCAGTTACGGGATAGCCTACGAGCAGTACTTC. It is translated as CASSYGIAYEQYF.

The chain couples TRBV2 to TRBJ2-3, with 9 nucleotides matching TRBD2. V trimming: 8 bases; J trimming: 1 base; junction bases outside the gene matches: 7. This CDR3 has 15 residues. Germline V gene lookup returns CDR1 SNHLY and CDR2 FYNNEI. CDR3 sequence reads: CASGQERGGTDTQYF. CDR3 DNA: TGTGCCAGCGGACAGGAGCGGGGGGGCACAGATACGCAGTATTTT.

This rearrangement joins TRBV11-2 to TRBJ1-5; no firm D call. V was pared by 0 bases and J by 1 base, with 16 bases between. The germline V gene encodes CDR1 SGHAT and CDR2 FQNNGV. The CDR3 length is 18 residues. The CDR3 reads CASSLDSSGGVSNQPQHF. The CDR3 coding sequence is TGTGCCAGCAGCTTAGATTCGTCAGGAGGTGTAAGCAATCAGCCCCAGCATTTT.

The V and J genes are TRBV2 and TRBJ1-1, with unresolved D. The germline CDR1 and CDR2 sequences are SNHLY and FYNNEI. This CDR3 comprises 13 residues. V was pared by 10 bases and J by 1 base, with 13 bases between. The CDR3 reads CATSDKKNTEAFF. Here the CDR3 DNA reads TGTGCCACCTCCGACAAAAAGAACACTGAAGCTTTCTTT.

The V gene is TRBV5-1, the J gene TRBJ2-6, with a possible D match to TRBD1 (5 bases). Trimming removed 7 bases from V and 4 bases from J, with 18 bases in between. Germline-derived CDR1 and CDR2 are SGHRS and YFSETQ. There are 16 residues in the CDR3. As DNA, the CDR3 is TGCGCCAGCGGGGCAGGGTATCCCTTGGGGGCCAACGTCCTGACTTTC. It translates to CASGAGYPLGANVLTF.

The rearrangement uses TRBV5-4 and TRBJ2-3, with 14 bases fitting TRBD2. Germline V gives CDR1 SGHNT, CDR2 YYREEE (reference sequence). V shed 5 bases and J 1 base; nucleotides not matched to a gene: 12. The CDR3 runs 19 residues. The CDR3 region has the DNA TGTGCCAGCAGAAAGGGACTAGCGGGAGTAGGGGTGGGCACAGATACGCAGTATTTT. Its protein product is CASRKGLAGVGVGTDTQYF. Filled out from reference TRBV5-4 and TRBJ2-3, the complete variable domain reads ETGVTQSPTHLIKTRGQQVTLRCSSQSGHNTVSWYQQALGQGPQFIFQYYREEENGRGNFPPRFSGLQFPNYSSELNVNALELDDSALYLCASRKGLAGVGVGTDTQYFGPGTRLTVL.

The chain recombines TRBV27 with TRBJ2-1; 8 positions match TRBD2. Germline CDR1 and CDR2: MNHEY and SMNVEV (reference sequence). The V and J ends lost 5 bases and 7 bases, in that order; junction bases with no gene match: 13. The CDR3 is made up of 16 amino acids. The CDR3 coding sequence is TGTGCCAGCAGTAGCTTAACGGGAGGGCCGTTTAATGAGCAGTTCTTC. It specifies CASSSLTGGPFNEQFF.

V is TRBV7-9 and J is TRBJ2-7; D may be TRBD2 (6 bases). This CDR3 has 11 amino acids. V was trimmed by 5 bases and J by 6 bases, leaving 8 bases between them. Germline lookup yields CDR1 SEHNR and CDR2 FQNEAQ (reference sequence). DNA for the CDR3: TGTGCCAGCAGCCCCGGGGGCGAGCAGTACTTC. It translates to CASSPGGEQYF.

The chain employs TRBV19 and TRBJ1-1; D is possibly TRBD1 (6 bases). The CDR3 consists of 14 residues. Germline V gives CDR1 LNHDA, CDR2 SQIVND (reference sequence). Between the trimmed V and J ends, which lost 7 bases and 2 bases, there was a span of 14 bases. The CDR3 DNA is TGTGCCAGTAAAGGGGGGGACCCAAACACTGAAGCTTTCTTT. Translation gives CASKGGDPNTEAFF.

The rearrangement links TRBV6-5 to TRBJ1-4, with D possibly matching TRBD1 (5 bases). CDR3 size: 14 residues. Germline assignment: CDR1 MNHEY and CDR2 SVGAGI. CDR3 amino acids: CAAGQLATNEKLFF. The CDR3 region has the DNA TGTGCTGCGGGGCAGCTTGCAACTAATGAAAAACTGTTTTTT.

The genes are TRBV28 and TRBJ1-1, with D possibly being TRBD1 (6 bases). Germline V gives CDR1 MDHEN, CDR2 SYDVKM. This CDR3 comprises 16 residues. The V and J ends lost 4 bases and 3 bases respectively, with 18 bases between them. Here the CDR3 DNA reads TGTGCCAGCAGTTCCCGTAACACAGGGTGGGACACTGAAGCTTTCTTT. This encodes CASSSRNTGWDTEAFF.

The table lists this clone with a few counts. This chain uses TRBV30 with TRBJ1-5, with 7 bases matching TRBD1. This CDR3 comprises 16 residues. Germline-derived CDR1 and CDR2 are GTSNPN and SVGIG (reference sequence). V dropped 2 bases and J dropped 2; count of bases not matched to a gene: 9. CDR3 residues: CAWSRGQNTGNQPQHF. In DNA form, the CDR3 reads TGTGCCTGGAGTAGGGGACAGAATACGGGCAATCAGCCCCAGCATTTT.

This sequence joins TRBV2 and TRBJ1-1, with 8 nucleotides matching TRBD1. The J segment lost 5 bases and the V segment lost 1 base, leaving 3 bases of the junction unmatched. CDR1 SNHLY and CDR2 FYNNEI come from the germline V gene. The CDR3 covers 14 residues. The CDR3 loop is CASSEGQGATEAFF. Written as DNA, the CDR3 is TGTGCCAGCAGTGAAGGTCAGGGGGCTACTGAAGCTTTCTTT.

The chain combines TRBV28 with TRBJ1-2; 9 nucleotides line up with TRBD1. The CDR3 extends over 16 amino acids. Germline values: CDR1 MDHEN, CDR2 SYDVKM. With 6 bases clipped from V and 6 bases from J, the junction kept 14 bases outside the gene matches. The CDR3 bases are TGTGCCAGCAGCCTTGTACCGGGACAGGGAGGTCATGGCTACACCTTC. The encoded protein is CASSLVPGQGGHGYTF.

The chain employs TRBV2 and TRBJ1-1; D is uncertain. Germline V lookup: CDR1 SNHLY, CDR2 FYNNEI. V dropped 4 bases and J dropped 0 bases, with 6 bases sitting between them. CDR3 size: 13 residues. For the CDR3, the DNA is TGTGCCAGCAGTGTCGGTGTGAACACTGAAGCTTTCTTT. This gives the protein CASSVGVNTEAFF. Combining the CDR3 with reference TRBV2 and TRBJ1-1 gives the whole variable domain EPEVTQTPSHQVTQMGQEVILRCVPISNHLYFYWYRQILGQKVEFLVSFYNNEISEKSEIFDDQFSVERPDGSNFTLKIRSTKLEDSAMYFCASSVGVNTEAFFGQGTRLTVV.

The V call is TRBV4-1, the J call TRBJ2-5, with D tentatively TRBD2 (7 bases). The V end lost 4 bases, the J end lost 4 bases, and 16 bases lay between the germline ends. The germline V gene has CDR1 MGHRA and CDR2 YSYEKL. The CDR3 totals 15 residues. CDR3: CASSPLGEGVETQYF. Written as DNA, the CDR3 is TGCGCCAGCAGCCCCCTTGGGGAGGGGGTAGAGACCCAGTACTTC.

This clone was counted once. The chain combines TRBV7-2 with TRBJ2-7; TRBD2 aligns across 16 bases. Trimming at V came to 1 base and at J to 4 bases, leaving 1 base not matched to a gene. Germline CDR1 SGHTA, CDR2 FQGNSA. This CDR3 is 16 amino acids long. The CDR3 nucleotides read TGTGCCAGCAGCTTAGGGGGACTAGCGGGAGGGTACGAGCAGTACTTC. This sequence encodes CASSLGGLAGGYEQYF.

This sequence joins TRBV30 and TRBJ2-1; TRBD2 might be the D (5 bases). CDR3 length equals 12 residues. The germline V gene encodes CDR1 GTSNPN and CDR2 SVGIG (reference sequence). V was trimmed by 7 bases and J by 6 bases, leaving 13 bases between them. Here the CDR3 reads CASLSAGNEQFF. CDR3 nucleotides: TGTGCCTCCCTGAGCGCGGGCAATGAGCAGTTCTTC.

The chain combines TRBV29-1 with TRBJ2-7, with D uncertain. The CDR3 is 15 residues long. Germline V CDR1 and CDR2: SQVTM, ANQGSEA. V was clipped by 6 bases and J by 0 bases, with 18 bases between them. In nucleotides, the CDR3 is TGCAGCGTGATCTATGGCGGCCTAAGCTCCTACGAGCAGTACTTC. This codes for CSVIYGGLSSYEQYF.

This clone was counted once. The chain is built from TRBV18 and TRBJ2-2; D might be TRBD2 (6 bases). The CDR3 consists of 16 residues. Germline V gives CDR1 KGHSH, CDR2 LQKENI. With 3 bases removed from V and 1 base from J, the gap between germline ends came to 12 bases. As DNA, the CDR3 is TGTGCCAGCTCACCTCAGACCGGGGGGAACACCGGGGAGCTGTTTTTT. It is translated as CASSPQTGGNTGELFF.

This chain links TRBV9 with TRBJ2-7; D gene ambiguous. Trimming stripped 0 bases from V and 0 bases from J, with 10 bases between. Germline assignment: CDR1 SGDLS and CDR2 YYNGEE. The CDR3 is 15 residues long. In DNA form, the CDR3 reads TGTGCCAGCAGCGTAGGACACACCAACTCCTACGAGCAGTACTTC. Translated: CASSVGHTNSYEQYF.

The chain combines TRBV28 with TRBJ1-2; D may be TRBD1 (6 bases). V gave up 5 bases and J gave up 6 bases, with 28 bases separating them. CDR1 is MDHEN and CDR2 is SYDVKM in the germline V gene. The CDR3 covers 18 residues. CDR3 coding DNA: TGTGCCAGCAGTGAGGGACGGGGGGCTCTCCAAGGGGTGGATGGCTACACCTTC. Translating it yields CASSEGRGALQGVDGYTF.

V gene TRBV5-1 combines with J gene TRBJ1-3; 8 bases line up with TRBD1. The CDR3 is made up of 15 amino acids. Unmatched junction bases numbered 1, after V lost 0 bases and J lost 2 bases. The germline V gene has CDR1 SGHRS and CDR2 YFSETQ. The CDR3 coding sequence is TGCGCCAGCAGCTTGGGACAGGGGACTGGAAACACCATATATTTT. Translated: CASSLGQGTGNTIYF.

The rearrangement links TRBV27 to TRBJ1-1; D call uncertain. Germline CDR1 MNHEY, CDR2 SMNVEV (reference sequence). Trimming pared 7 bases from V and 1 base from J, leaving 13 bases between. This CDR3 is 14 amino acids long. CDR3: CASTSRHPNTEAFF. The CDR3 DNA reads TGTGCCAGCACTTCCAGACACCCGAACACTGAAGCTTTCTTT.

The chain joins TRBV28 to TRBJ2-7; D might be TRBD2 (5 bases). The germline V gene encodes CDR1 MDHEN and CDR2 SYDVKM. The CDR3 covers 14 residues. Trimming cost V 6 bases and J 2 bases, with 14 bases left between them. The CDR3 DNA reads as TGTGCCAGCAGCCTGTCTGAGCGGCCCTACGAGCAGTACTTC. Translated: CASSLSERPYEQYF.